This T cell receptor beta chain is from a study of cytomegalovirus exposure and HLA in healthy donors (dated by TCRdb to 2015 to 2018). For context, the study as a whole: The roughly 670 repertoires of the first cohort and the 95 to 150 validation repertoires were produced on the same platform, according to a later analysis. In addition to the first cohort of 666 subjects, a separate validation cohort of 120 different subjects was used. To predict cytomegalovirus infection status, the study combined high-throughput TCR immunosequencing, statistical association of individual TCRs with disease status, and machine learning. The study was designed to test whether signatures of past pathogen exposure could be identified by cataloging public T cell receptors.

The investigation overall reported the following: Three of the identified cytomegalovirus-associated TCR beta chains were confirmed in vitro to be specific for cytomegalovirus antigens. Most TCR sequences were observed very rarely across donors, whereas some public TCRs were present in many individuals. A later analysis lacked HLA typing for the validation cohort, so it scored co-occurrence in that cohort across all 110 or so repertoires. The classifier was reported to diagnose cytomegalovirus status with high specificity and sensitivity in both the original cohort and the validation cohort. The study listed around 160 TCR beta chains as associated with cytomegalovirus. The authors suggested that the approach could potentially be generalized to other disease states and immunological phenotypes. A later analysis found that TCRs clustered in the first cohort also tended to co-occur in the roughly 120 validation repertoires, with 94% of cluster scores above 0.

Points on this clone: Its antigen remains undetermined. No much larger clonotype is one base removed from it; base qualities were not supplied.

The library was built by means of the immunoSEQ multiplex PCR assay. Per the original workflow: A statistical classification framework was built for diagnosing cytomegalovirus status from the catalog of TCR beta chain sequences. What TCRdb holds here is the immuneACCESS table cut down to in-frame rearrangements. Part of the clones is not present; checked against another copy, under half of the missing clones reflect an unresolved V gene, and the others are unexplained. That table furnishes V, J and clone size, whereas the DNA furnished D and trimming. For this sample there are approximately 240,000 clones; 75% to 95% appear just once. Jointly, the top ten make up about 0.95% of the sample. Separate from the roughly 650-subject first cohort, the validation cohort of roughly 110 subjects was the group to which the donors belonged. The CDR3 runs 16 amino acids, cysteine and phenylalanine included. Only CDR3 DNA remains: 48 bases, in frame from the first base. Trimming accounts for 0 bases at V and 6 bases at J, while the number of junction bases matched to no gene is 11. CDR1 MGHRA and CDR2 YSYEKL were looked up in the germline V gene.

The V and J genes are TRBV4-1 and TRBJ2-7; TRBD1 fits 7 bases in the junction. Sequenced sample: PBMCs. The receptor comes from a woman under 30 in good health and CMV-seronegative. The DNA is TGCGCCAGCAGCCAAGAGAGGGGGCAGGTACGCTCCGAGCAGTACTTC. It codes for CASSQERGQVRSEQYF.